This T cell receptor (beta chain) was recovered during a study of EBV T-cell therapy then PD-1 blockade in nasopharyngeal carcinoma. As regards this clone: Its antigen is unidentified.

Time point denoted: 266 days after commencement of treatment, after nivolumab therapy. Treatment of the sample: AdE1-LMPpoly-expanded autologous EBV-specific T-cell therapy followed by anti-PD-1 nivolumab. The data were produced by immunoSEQ multiplex PCR, yet TCRdb's version contains in-frame clones alone and is incomplete. The table records 20,000 to 25,000 clones, under 90% of them present only once. Germline V gene sequence: CDR1 LNHDA, CDR2 SQIVND (reference sequence). Between the trimmed V and J ends, which lost 3 bases and 0 bases, there was a span of 12 bases. The CDR3 length is 15 residues. The sequence derives from a man aged 40-49 years with nasopharyngeal carcinoma. The specimen was CD8+ T cells from blood, collected around day 250 from a patient whose treatment included autologous EBV-specific T cells and nivolumab. V and J are TRBV19 and TRBJ2-7; D might be TRBD1 (5 bases). The CDR3 loop is CASSMKQASSYEQYF. CDR3 DNA: TGTGCCAGTAGTATGAAACAGGCGAGCTCCTACGAGCAGTACTTC.